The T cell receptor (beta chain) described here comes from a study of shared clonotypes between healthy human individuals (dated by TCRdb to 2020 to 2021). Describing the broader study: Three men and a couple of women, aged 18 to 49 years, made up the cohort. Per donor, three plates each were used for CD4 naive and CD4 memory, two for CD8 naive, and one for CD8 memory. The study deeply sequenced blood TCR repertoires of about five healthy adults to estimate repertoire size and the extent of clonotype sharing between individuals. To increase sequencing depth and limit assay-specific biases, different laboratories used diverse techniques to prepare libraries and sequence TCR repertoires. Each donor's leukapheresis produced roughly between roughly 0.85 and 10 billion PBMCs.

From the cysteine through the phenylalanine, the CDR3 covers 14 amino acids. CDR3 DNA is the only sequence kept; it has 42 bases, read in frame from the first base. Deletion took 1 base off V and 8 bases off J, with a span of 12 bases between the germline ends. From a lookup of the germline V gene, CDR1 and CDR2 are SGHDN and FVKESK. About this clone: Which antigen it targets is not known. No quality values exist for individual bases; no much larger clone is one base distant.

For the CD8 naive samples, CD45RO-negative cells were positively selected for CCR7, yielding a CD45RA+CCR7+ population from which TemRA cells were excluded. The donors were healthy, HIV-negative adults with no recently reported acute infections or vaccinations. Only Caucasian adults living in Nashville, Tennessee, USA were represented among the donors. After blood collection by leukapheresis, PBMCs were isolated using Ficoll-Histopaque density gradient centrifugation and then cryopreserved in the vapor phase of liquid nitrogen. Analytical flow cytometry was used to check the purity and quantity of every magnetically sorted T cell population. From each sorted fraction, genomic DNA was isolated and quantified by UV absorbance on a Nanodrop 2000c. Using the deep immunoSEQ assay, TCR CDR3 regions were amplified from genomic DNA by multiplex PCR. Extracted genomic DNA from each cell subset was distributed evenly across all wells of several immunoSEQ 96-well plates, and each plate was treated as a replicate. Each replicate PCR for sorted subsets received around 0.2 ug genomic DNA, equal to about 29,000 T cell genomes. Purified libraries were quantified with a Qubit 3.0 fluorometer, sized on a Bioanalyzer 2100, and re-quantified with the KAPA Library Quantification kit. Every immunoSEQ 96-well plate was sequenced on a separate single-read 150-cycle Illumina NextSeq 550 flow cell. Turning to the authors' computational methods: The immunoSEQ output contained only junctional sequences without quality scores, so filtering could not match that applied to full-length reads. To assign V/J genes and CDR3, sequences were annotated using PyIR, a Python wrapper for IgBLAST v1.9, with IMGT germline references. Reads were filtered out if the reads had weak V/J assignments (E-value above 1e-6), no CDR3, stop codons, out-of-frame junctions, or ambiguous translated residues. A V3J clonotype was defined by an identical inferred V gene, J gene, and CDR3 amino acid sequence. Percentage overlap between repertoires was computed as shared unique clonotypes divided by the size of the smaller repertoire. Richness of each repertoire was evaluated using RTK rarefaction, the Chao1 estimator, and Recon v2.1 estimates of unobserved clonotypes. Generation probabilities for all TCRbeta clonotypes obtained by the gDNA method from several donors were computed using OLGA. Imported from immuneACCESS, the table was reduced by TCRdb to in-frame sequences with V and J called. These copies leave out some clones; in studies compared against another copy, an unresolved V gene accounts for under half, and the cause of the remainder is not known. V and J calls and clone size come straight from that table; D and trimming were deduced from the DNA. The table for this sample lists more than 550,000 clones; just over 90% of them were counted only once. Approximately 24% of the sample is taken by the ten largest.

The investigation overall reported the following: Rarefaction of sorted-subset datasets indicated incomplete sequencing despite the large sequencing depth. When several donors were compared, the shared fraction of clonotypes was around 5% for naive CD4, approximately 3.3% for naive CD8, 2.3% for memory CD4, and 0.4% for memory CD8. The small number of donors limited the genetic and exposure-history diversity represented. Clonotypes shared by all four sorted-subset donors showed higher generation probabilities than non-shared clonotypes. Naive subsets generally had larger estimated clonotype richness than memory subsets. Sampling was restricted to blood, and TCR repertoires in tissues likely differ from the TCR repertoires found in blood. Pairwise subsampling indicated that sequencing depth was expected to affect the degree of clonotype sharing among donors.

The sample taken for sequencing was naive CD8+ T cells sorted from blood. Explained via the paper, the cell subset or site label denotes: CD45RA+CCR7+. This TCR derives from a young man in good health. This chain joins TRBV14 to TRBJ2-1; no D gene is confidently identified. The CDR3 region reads CASSQGFPGYEQFF. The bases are TGTGCCAGCAGCCAAGGTTTTCCCGGCTATGAGCAGTTCTTC.